This T cell receptor (beta chain) was captured in a study of OX40 agonist ivuxolimab in advanced cancers. Whole-study context: Patients were 82.7% male with ages roughly 23 to 85, mean roughly 64.

Losses at the gene ends were 6 bases for V and 5 bases for J; bases not matched to a gene: 7. The CDR3 contains 14 residues. Germline V lookup: CDR1 KGHSH, CDR2 LQKENI. Data came from immunoSEQ multiplex PCR; TCRdb stores just in-frame clones and leaves some out. The repertoire holds around 74,000 clones, with approximately 80% as singletons. This TCR was recovered from an adult with an advanced solid tumor such as melanoma, head and neck, liver or kidney cancer. The rearrangement uses TRBV18 and TRBJ1-5; 7 nucleotides agree with TRBD1. The sequenced sample was CD4+ or CD8+ T cells sorted from blood, obtained in a trial of the OX40 agonist ivuxolimab. The CDR3 nucleotides read TGTGCCAGCTCGGTACAGGGGAGGGATCAGCCCCAGCATTTT. It translates to CASSVQGRDQPQHF.